These 5 T cell receptor beta chains came from one sample sequenced in a study of blood T cell repertoires in COVID-19. Clones were sequenced by immunoSEQ multiplex PCR, and TCRdb holds only the in-frame ones, with some missing. Among a few hundred thousand clones listed, 80% to 90% were seen once. The sequenced sample consisted of peripheral blood. These receptors originate from a man between 60 and 70 years old with acute or convalescent COVID-19.

The gene calls are TRBV7-2 and TRBJ2-2; the match to TRBD1 covers 9 bases. This CDR3 is built from 15 residues. Germline CDR1 SGHTA, CDR2 FQGNSA. Germline trimming cut 5 bases from V and 4 bases from J; bases unmatched to any gene: 5. Written as DNA, the CDR3 is TGTGCCAGCAGCGCCGGGACAGGGACCACCGGGGAGCTGTTTTTT. It yields the protein CASSAGTGTTGELFF.

The chain combines TRBV27 with TRBJ2-5; TRBD2 matches 10 bases. The CDR3 has 16 amino acids. Germline-derived CDR1 and CDR2 are MNHEY and SMNVEV (reference sequence). Trimming removed 9 bases from V and 4 bases from J; junction bases left unmatched: 14. CDR3 protein: CASSGASGRILETQYF. In DNA, the CDR3 is TGTGCCAGTTCAGGGGCTAGCGGGAGAATTCTAGAGACCCAGTACTTC.

The chain links TRBV7-2 to TRBJ2-7; the D gene is possibly TRBD1 (5 bases). The CDR3 extends over 13 amino acids. The V gene's germline CDR1 is SGHTA and CDR2 FQGNSA. Trimming removed 4 bases from V and 5 bases from J, with 12 bases in between. The CDR3 sequence: CASSSIGHNEQYF. The CDR3 DNA follows: TGTGCCAGCAGCTCGATTGGACACAACGAGCAGTACTTC.

This chain connects TRBV13 to TRBJ2-6, with 10 bases that match TRBD1. Unmatched junction bases numbered 3, after V lost 2 bases and J lost 2 bases. Germline CDR1 reads PRHDT; CDR2 reads FYEKMQ (reference sequence). CDR3 length: 17 residues. The CDR3 nucleotides are TGTGCCAGCAGCTTATTGGGGACAGGGGCTGGGGCCAACGTCCTGACTTTC. This codes for CASSLLGTGAGANVLTF.

This chain links TRBV9 with TRBJ2-7; D is possibly TRBD1 (5 bases). CDR3 size: 13 residues. Trimming stripped 4 bases from V and 6 bases from J, with 14 bases between. Germline-derived CDR1 and CDR2 are SGDLS and YYNGEE. The CDR3 protein is CASSRTGTSEQYF. CDR3 sequence (DNA): TGTGCCAGCAGCCGTACAGGAACAAGCGAGCAGTACTTC. The full variable domain, completed using reference TRBV9 and TRBJ2-7, is DSGVTQTPKHLITATGQRVTLRCSPRSGDLSVYWYQQSLDQGLQFLIQYYNGEERAKGNILERFSAQQFPDLHSELNLSSLELGDSALYFCASSRTGTSEQYFGPGTRLTVT.